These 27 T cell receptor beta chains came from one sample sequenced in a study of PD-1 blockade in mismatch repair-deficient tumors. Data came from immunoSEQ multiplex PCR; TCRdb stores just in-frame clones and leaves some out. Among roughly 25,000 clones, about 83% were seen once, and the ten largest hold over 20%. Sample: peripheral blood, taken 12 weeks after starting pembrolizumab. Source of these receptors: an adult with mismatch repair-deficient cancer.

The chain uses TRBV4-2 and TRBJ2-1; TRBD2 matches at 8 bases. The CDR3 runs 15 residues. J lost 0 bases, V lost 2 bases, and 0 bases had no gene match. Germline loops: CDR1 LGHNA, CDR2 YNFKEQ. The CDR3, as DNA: TGTGCCAGCAGCCAAAGCGGGAGCTCCTACAATGAGCAGTTCTTC. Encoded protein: CASSQSGSSYNEQFF.

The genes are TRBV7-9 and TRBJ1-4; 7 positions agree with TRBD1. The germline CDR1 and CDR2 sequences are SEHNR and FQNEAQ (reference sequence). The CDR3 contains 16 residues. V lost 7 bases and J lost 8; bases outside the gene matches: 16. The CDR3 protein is CASNSGTALEVEKLFF. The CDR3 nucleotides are TGTGCCAGCAACTCGGGGACAGCATTGGAGGTGGAAAAACTGTTTTTT.

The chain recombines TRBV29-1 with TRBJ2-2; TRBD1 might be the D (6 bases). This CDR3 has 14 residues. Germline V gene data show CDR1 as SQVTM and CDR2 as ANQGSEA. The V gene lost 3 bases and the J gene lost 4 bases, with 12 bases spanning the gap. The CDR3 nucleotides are TGCAGCGTTGAGAGACTACAGGGCACCGGGGAGCTGTTTTTT. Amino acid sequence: CSVERLQGTGELFF.

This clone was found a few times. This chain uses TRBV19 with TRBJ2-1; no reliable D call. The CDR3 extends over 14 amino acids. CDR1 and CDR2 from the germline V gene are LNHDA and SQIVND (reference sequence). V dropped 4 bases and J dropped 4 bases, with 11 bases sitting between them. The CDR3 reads CASSNSAEYNEQFF. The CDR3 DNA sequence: TGTGCCAGTAGTAATTCGGCGGAATACAATGAGCAGTTCTTC. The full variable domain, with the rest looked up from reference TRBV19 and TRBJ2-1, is DGGITQSPKYLFRKEGQNVTLSCEQNLNHDAMYWYRQDPGQGLRLIYYSQIVNDFQKGDIAEGYSVSREKKESFPLTVTSAQKNPTAFYLCASSNSAEYNEQFFGPGTRLTVL.

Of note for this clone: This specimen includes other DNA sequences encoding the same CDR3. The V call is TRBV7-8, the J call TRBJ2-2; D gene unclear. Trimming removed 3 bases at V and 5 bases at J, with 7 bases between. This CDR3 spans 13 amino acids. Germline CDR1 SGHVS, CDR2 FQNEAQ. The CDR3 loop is CASSLGRTGELFF. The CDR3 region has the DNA TGTGCCAGCAGCTTGGGTCGGACCGGGGAGCTGTTTTTT.

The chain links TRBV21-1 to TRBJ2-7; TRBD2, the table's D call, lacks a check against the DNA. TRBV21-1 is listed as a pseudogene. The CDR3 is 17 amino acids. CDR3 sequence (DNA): TGTGCCAGCAGCAAAGCTCCAGCGGGAGGCCGCTCCTACGAGCAGTACTTC. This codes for CASSKAPAGGRSYEQYF.

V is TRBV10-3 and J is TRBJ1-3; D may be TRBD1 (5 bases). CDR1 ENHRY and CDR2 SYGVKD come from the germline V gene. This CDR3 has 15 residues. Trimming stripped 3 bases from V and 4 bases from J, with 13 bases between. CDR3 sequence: CAISDTGRKGNTIYF. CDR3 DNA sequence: TGTGCCATCAGTGACACGGGGCGCAAAGGAAACACCATATATTTT.

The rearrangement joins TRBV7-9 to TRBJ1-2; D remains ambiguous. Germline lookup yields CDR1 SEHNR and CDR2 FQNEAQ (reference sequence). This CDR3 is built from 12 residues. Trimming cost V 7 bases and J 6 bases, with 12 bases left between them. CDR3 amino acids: CASKMGGDGYTF. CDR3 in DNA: TGTGCCAGCAAAATGGGAGGTGATGGCTACACCTTC.

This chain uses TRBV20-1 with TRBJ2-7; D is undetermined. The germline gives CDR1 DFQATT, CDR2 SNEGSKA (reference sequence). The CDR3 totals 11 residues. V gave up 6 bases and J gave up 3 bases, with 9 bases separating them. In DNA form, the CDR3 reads TGCAGTGCCGCAAAGAACTACGAGCAGTACTTC. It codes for CSAAKNYEQYF.

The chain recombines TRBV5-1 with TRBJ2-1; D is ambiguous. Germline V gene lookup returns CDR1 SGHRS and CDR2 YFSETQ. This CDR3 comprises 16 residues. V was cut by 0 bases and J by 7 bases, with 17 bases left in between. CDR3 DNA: TGCGCCAGCAGCTTGGGTTTCAGTCCTGGAAGGAATGAGCAGTTCTTC. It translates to CASSLGFSPGRNEQFF.

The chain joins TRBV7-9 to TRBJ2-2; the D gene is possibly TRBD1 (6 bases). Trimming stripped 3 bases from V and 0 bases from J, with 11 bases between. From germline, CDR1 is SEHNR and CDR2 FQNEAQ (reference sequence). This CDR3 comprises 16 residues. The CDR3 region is CASSFPGTSNTGELFF. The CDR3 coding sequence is TGTGCCAGCAGCTTCCCCGGGACATCGAACACCGGGGAGCTGTTTTTT. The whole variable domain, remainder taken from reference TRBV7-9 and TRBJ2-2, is DTGVSQNPRHKITKRGQNVTFRCDPISEHNRLYWYRQTLGQGPEFLTYFQNEAQLEKSRLLSDRFSAERPKGSFSTLEIQRTEQGDSAMYLCASSFPGTSNTGELFFGEGSRLTVL.

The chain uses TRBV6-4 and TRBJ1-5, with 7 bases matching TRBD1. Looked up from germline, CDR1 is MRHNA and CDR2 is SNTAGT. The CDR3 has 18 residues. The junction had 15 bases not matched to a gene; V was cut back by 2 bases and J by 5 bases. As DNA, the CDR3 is TGTGCCAGCAGTGACCCGGGGGACAGCCCTCTCAGCCATCAGCCCCAGCATTTT. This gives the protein CASSDPGDSPLSHQPQHF.

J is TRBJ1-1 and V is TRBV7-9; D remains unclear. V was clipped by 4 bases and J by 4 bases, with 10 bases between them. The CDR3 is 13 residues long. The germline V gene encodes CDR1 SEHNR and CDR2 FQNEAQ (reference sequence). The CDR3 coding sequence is TGTGCCAGCAGCTCGAGAGTGGGCACTGAAGCTTTCTTT. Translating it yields CASSSRVGTEAFF.

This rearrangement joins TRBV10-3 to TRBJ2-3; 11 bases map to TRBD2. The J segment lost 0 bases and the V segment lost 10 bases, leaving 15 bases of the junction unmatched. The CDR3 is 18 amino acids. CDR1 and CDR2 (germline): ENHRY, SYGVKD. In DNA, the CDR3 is TGTGCCACCAGGACGGTTCTAGCGGGAGGACTAAGCACAGATACGCAGTATTTT. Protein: CATRTVLAGGLSTDTQYF.

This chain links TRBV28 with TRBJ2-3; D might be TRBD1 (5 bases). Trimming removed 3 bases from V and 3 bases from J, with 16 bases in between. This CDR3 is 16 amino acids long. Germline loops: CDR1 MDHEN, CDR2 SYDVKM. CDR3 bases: TGTGCCAGCAGTTTCCGACAGCGCCCCACGACAGATACGCAGTATTTT. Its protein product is CASSFRQRPTTDTQYF.

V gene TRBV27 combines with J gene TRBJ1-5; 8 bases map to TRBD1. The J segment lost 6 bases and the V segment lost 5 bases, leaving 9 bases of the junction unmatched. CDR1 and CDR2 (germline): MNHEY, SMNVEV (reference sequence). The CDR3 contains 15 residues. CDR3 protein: CASSPRTGFLQPQHF. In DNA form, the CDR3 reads TGTGCCAGCAGTCCTAGGACAGGGTTTCTTCAGCCCCAGCATTTT.

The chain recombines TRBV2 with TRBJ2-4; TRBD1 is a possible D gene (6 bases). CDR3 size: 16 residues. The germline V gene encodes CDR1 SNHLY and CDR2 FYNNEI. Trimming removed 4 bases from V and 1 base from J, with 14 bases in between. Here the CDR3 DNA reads TGTGCCAGCAGTGCTCCCCCAGGGGTGGCCAAAAACATTCAGTACTTC. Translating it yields CASSAPPGVAKNIQYF.

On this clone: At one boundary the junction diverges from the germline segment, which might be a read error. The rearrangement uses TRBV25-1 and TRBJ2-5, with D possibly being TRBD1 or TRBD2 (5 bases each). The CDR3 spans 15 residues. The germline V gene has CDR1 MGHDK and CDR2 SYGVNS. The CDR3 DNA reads TGTGCCAGCAGTGCTAGGGGACCTGAGGGAGAGTCCCAGTACTTC. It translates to CASSARGPEGESQYF.

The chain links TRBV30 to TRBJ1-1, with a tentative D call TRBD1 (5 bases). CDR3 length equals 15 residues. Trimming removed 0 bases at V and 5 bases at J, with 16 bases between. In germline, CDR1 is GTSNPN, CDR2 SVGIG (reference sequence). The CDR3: CAWSVGGRPGTEAFF. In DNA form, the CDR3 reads TGTGCCTGGAGTGTGGGAGGCAGGCCAGGGACTGAAGCTTTCTTT.

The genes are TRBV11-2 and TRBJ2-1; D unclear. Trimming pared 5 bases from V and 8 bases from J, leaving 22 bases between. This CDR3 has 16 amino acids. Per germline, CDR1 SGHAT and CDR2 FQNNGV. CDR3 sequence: CASSLAIDSSLYEQFF. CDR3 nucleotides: TGTGCCAGCAGCCTCGCCATAGACTCTTCTCTCTATGAGCAGTTCTTC.

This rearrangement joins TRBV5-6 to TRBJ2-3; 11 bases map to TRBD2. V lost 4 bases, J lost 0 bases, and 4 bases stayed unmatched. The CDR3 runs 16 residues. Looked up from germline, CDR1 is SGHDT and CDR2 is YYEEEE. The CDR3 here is CASSGLAGASTDTQYF. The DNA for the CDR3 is TGTGCCAGCAGCGGACTAGCGGGTGCTAGCACAGATACGCAGTATTTT.

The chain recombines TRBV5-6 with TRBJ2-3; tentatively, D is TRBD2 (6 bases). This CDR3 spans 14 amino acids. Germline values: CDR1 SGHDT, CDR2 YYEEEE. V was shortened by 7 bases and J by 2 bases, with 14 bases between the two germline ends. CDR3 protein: CASYRGATTDTQYF. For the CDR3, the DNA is TGTGCCAGCTACCGCGGGGCCACCACAGATACGCAGTATTTT.

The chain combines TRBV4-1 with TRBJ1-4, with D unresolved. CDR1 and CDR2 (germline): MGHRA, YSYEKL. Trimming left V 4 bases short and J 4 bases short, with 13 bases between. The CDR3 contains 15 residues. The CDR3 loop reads CASSPYRAVNEKLFF. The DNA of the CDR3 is TGCGCCAGCAGCCCATACCGGGCAGTTAATGAAAAACTGTTTTTT.

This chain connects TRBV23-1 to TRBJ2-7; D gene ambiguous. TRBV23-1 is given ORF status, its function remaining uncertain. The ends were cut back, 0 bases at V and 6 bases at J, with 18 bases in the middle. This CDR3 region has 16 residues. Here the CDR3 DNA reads TGCGCCAGCAGTCAATCTGCGGCAGCGTCCATCCCCGAGCAGTACTTC. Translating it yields CASSQSAAASIPEQYF.

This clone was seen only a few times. CDR3 sequence (DNA): TGTGCCAGCAGCGTGGTTATAAACACTGAAGCTTTCTTT. Its translation is CASSVVINTEAFF. This chain uses TRBV7-2 with TRBJ1-1; D gene uncertain. Germline loops: CDR1 SGHTA, CDR2 FQGNSA. Between the trimmed V and J ends, which lost 5 bases and 2 bases, there was a span of 9 bases. The CDR3 sequence is 13 residues long.

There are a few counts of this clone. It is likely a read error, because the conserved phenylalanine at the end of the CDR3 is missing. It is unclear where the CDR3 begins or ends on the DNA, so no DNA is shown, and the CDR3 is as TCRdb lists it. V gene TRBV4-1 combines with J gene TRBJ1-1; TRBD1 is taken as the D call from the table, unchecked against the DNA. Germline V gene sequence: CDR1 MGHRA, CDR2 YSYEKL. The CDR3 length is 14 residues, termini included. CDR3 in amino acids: CASSEAGGRKGLTL.

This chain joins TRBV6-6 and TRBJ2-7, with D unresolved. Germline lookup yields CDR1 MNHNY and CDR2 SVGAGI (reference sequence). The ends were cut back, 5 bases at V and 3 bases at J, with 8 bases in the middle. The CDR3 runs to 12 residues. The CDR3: CASSNTDYEQYF. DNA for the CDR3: TGTGCCAGCAGTAACACAGACTACGAGCAGTACTTC.